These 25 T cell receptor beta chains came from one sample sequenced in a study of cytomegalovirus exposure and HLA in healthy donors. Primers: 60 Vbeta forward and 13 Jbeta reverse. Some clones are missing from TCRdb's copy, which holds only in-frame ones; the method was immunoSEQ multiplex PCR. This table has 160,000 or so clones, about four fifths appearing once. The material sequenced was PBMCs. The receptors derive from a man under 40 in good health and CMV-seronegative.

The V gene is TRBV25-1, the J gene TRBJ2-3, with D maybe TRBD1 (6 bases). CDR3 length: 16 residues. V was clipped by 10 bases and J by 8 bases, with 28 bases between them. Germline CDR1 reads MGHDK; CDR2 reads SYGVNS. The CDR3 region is CATRPPGTDFRGTQYF. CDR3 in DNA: TGTGCCACCAGACCCCCCGGGACGGATTTCAGGGGTACGCAGTATTTT.

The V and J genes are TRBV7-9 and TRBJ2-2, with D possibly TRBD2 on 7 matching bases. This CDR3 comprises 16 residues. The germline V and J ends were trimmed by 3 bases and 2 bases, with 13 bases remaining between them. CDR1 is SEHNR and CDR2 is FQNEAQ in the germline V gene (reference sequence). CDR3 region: CASSLGGGTNTGELFF. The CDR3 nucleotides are TGTGCCAGCAGCTTGGGAGGGGGGACCAACACCGGGGAGCTGTTTTTT.

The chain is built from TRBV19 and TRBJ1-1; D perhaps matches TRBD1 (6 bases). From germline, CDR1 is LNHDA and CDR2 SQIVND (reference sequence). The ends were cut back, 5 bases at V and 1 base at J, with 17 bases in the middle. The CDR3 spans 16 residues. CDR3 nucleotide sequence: TGTGCCAGTAGTCCCTACAGGGTAGGAGCGAACACTGAAGCTTTCTTT. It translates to CASSPYRVGANTEAFF.

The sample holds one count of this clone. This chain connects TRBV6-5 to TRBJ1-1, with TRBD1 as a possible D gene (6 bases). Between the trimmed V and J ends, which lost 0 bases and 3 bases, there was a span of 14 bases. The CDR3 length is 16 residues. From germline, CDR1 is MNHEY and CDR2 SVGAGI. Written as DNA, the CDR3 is TGTGCCAGCAGTTACTCGACGGACAGTGGGGACACTGAAGCTTTCTTT. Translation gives CASSYSTDSGDTEAFF.

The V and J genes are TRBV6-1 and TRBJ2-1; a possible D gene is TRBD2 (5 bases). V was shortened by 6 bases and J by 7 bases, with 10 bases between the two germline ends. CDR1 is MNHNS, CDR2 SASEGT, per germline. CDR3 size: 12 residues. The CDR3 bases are TGTGCCAGCAGAACTAGGTATAATGAGCAGTTCTTC. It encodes CASRTRYNEQFF.

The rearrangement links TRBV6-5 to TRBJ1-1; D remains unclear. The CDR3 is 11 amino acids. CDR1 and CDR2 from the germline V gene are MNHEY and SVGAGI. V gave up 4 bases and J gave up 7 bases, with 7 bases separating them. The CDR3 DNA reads TGTGCCAGCAGTTCAACACGTGAAGCTTTCTTT. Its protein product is CASSSTREAFF.

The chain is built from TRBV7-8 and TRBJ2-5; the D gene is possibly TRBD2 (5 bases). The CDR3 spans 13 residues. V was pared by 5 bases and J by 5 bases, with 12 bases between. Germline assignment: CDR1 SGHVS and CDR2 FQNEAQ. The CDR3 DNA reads TGTGCCAGCAGCCCTCCCCCGGGGGAGACCCAGTACTTC. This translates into CASSPPPGETQYF. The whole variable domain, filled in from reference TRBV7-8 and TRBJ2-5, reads GAGVSQSPRYKVAKRGQDVALRCDPISGHVSLFWYQQALGQGPEFLTYFQNEAQLDKSGLPSDRFFAERPEGSVSTLKIQRTQQEDSAVYLCASSPPPGETQYFGPGTRLLVL.

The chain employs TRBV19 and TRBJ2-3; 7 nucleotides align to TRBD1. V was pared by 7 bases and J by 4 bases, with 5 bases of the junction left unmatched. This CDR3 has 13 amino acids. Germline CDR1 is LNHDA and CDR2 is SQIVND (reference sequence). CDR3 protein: CASTGGWPDTQYF. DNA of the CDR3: TGTGCCAGTACAGGGGGATGGCCAGATACGCAGTATTTT.

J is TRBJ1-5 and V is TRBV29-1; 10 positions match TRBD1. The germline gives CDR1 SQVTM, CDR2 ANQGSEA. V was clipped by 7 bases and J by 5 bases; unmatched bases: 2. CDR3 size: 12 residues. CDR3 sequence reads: CSATGGDQPQHF. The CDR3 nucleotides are TGCAGCGCGACAGGGGGCGATCAGCCCCAGCATTTT.

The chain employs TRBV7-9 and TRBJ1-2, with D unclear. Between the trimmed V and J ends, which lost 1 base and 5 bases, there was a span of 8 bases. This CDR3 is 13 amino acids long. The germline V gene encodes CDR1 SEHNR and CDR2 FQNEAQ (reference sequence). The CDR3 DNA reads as TGTGCCAGCAGCTTAGAGGCGGGGTATGGCTACACCTTC. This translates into CASSLEAGYGYTF.

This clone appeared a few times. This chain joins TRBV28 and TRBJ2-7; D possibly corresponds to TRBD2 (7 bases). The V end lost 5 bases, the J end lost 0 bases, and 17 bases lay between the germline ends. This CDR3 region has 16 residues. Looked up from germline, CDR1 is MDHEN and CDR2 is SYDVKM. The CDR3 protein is CASSPPHGGLSYEQYF. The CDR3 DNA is TGTGCCAGCAGTCCACCCCACGGGGGGCTCTCCTACGAGCAGTACTTC.

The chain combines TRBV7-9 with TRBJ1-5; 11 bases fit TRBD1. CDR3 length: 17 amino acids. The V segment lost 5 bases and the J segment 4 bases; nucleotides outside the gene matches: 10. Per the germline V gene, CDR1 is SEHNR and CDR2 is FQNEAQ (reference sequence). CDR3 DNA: TGTGCCAGCAGCCTGCCGGGACAGGGGGGAGGGAATCAGCCCCAGCATTTT. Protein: CASSLPGQGGGNQPQHF.

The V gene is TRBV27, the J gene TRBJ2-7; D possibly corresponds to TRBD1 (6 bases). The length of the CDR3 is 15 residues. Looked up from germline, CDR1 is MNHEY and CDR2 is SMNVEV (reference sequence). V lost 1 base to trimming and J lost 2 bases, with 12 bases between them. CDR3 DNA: TGTGCCAGCAGTTTATTTTCCTCAGGGGCCTACGAGCAGTACTTC. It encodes CASSLFSSGAYEQYF.

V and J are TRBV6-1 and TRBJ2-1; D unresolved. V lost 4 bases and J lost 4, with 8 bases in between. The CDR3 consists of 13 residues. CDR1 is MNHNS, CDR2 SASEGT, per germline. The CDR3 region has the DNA TGTGCCAGCAGTGGCTTGGAGTACAATGAGCAGTTCTTC. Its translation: CASSGLEYNEQFF.

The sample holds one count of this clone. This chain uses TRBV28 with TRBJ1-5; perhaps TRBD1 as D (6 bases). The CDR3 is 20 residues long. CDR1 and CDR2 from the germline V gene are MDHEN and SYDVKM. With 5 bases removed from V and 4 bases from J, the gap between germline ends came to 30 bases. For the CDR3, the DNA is TGTGCCAGCAGTCCGATAGATACAACCCCGTTCAGGGGCCAAAATCAGCCCCAGCATTTT. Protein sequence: CASSPIDTTPFRGQNQPQHF.

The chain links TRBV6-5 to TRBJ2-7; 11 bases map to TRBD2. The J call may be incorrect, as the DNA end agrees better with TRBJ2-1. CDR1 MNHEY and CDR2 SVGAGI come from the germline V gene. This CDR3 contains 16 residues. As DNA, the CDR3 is TGTGCCAGCAGTTCTCTAGCGGGAGGTAGATACAATGAGCAGTTCTTC. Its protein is CASSSLAGGRYNEQFF.

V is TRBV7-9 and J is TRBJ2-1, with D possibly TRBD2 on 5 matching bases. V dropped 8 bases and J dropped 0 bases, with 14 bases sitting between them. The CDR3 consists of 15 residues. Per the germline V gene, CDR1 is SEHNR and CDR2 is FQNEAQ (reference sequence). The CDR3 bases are TGTGCCAGCTTCTATAGCGCTTCCTCCTACAATGAGCAGTTCTTC. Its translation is CASFYSASSYNEQFF.

DNA for the CDR3: TGTGCCAGCAGTTACTGGGCAGGGAAGGGCGAGCAGTACTTC. Encoded protein: CASSYWAGKGEQYF. This chain connects TRBV6-5 to TRBJ2-7, with D possibly being TRBD1 (5 bases). Per the germline V gene, CDR1 is MNHEY and CDR2 is SVGAGI. V shed 1 base and J shed 6 bases, with 13 bases lying between them. This CDR3 is built from 14 residues.

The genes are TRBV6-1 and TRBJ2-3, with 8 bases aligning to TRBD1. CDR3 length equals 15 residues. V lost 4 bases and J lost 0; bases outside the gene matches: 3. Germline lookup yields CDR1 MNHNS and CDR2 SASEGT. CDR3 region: CASSGRQGSTDTQYF. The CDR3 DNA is TGTGCCAGCAGTGGACGACAGGGGAGCACAGATACGCAGTATTTT.

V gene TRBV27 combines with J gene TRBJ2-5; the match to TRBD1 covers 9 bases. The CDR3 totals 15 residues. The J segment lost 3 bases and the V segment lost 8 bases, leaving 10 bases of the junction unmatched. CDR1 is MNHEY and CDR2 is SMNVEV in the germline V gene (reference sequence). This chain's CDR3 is CASLSPGQGKETQYF. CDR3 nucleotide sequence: TGTGCCAGCCTCAGTCCGGGACAGGGTAAAGAGACCCAGTACTTC.

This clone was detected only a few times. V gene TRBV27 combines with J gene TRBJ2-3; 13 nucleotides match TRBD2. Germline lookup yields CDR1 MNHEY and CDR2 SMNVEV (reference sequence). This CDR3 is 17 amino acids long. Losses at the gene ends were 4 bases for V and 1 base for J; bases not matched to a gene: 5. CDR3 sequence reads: CASSSIGLAGGTDTQYF. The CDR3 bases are TGTGCCAGCAGTTCCATTGGACTAGCGGGAGGCACAGATACGCAGTATTTT.

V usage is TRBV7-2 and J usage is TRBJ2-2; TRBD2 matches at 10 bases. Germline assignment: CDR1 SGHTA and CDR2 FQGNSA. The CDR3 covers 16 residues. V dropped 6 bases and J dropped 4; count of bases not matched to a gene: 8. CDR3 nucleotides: TGTGCCAGCAGGTTAAGCGGGGGGGCGAGCACCGGGGAGCTGTTTTTT. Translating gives CASRLSGGASTGELFF. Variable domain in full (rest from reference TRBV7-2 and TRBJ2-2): GAGVSQSPSNKVTEKGKDVELRCDPISGHTALYWYRQSLGQGLEFLIYFQGNSAPDKSGLPSDRFSAERTGGSVSTLTIQRTQQEDSAVYLCASRLSGGASTGELFFGEGSRLTVL.

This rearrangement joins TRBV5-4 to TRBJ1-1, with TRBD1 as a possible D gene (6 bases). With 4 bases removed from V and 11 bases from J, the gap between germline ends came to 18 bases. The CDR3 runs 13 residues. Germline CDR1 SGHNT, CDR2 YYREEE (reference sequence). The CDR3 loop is CASSHPDRFGAFF. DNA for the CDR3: TGTGCCAGCAGCCACCCGGACAGATTTGGGGCTTTCTTT. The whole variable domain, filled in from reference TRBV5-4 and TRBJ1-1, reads ETGVTQSPTHLIKTRGQQVTLRCSSQSGHNTVSWYQQALGQGPQFIFQYYREEENGRGNFPPRFSGLQFPNYSSELNVNALELDDSALYLCASSHPDRFGAFFGQGTRLTVV.

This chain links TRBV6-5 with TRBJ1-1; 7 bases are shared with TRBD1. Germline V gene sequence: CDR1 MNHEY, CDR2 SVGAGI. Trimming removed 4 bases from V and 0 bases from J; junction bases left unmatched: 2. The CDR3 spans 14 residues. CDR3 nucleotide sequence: TGTGCCAGCAGTTCCGGGACAGTGAACACTGAAGCTTTCTTT. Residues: CASSSGTVNTEAFF.

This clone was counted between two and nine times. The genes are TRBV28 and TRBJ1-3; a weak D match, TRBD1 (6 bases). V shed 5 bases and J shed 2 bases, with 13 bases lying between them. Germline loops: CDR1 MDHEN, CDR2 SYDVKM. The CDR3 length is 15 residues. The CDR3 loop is CASSPHREAGNTIYF. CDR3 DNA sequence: TGTGCCAGCAGTCCGCACAGGGAAGCTGGAAACACCATATATTTT. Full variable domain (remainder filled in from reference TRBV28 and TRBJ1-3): DVKVTQSSRYLVKRTGEKVFLECVQDMDHENMFWYRQDPGLGLRLIYFSYDVKMKEKGDIPEGYSVSREKKERFSLILESASTNQTSMYLCASSPHREAGNTIYFGEGSWLTVV.